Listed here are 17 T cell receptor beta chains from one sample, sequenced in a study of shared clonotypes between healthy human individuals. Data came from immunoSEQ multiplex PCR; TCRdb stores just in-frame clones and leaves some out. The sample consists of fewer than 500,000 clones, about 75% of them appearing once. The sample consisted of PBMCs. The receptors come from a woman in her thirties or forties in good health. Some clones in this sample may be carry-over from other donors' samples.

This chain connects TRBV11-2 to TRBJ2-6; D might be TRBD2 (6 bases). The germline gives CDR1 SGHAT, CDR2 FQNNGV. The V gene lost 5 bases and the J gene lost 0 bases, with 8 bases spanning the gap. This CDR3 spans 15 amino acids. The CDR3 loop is CASSQRASGANVLTF. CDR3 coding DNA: TGTGCCAGCAGCCAGCGGGCCTCTGGGGCCAACGTCCTGACTTTC.

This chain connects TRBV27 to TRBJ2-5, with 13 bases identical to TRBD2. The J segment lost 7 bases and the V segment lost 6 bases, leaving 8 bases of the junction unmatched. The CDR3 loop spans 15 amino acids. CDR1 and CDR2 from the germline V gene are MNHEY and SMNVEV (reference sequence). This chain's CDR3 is CASSVGLAGEGTQYF. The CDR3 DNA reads TGTGCCAGCAGCGTCGGACTAGCGGGAGAGGGGACCCAGTACTTC.

CDR3 sequence: CASSLVASYNEQFF. CDR3 DNA sequence: TGTGCCAGCAGCTTAGTTGCATCATACAATGAGCAGTTCTTC. The V call is TRBV11-3, the J call TRBJ2-1; D not resolved. The length of the CDR3 is 14 residues. Deletions cut 1 base from V and 4 bases from J, with 8 bases between. From germline, CDR1 is SGHNT and CDR2 YENEEA.

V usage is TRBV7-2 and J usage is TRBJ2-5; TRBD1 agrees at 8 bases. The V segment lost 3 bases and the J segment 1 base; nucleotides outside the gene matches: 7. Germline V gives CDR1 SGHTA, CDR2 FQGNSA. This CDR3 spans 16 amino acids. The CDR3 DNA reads TGTGCCAGCAGCTTTGGCGGGACAGGAGGCCAAGAGACCCAGTACTTC. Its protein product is CASSFGGTGGQETQYF.

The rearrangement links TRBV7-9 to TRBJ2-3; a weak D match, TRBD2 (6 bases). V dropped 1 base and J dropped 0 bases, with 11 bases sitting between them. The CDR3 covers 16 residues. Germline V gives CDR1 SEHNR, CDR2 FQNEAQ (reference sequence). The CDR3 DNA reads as TGTGCCAGCAGCTTAGGGCTAGCGAGAAGCACAGATACGCAGTATTTT. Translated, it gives CASSLGLARSTDTQYF.

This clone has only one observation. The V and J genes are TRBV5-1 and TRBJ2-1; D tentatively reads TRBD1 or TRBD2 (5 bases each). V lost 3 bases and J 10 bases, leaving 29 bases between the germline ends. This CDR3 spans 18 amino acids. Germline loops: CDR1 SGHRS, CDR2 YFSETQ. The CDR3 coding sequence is TGCGCCAGCAGCTCCACCGCACGACAGCTCTCTCCTTGGGAGGAGCAGTTCTTC. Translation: CASSSTARQLSPWEEQFF.

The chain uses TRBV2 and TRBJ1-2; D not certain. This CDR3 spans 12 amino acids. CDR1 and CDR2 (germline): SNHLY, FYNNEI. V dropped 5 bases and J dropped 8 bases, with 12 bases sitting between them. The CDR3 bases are TGTGCCAGCAGTATTCTAACAGAGGGCTACACCTTC. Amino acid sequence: CASSILTEGYTF.

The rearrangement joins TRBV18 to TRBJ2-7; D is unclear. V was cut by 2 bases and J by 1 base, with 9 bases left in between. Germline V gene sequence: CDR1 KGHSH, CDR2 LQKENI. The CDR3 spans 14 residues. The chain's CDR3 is CASSPYHGSYEQYF. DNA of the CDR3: TGTGCCAGCTCACCATATCACGGATCCTACGAGCAGTACTTC. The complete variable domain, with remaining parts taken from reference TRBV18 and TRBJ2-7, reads NAGVMQNPRHLVRRRGQEARLRCSPMKGHSHVYWYRQLPEEGLKFMVYLQKENIIDESGMPKERFSAEFPKEGPSILRIQQVVRGDSAAYFCASSPYHGSYEQYFGPGTRLTVT.

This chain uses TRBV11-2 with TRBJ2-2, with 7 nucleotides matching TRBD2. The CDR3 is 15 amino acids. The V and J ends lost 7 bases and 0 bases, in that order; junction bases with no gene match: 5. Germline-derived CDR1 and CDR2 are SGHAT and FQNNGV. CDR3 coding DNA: TGTGCCAGCAAGATACTAGCGCCGAACACCGGGGAGCTGTTTTTT. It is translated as CASKILAPNTGELFF.

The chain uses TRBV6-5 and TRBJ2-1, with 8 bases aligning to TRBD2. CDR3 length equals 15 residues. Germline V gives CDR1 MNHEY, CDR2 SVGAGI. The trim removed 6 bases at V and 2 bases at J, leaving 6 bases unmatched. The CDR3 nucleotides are TGTGCCAGCAGGGATAGCGGGATTCCCTACAATGAGCAGTTCTTC. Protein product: CASRDSGIPYNEQFF.

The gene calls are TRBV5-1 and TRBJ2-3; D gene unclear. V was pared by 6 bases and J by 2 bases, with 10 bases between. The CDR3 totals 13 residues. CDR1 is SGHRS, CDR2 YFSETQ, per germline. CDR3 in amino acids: CASTPLPTDTQYF. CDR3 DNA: TGCGCCAGCACCCCTCTCCCCACAGATACGCAGTATTTT.

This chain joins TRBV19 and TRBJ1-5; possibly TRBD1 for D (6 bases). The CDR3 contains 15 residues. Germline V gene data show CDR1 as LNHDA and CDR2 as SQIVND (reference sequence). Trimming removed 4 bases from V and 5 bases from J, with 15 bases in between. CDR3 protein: CASSTNQGMDQPQHF. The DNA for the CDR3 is TGTGCCAGTAGTACCAATCAGGGGATGGATCAGCCCCAGCATTTT.

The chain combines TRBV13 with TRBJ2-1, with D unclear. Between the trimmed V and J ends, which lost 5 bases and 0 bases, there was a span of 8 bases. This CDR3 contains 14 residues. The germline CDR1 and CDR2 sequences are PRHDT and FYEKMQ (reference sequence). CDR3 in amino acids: CASSKQSSYNEQFF. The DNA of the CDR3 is TGTGCCAGCAGCAAACAAAGCTCCTACAATGAGCAGTTCTTC.

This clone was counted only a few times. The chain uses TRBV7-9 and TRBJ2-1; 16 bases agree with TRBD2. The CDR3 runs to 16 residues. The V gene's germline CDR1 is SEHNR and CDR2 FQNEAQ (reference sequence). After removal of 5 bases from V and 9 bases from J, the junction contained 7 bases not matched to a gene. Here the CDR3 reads CASSLPGLAGGGEQFF. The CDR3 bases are TGTGCCAGCAGCCTTCCGGGACTAGCGGGAGGGGGTGAGCAGTTCTTC.

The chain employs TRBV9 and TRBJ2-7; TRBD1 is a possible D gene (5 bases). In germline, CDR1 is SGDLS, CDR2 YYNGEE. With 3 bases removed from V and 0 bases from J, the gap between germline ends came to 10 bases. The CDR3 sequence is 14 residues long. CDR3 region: CASSGPQGSYEQYF. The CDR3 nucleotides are TGTGCCAGCAGCGGCCCTCAGGGCTCCTACGAGCAGTACTTC.

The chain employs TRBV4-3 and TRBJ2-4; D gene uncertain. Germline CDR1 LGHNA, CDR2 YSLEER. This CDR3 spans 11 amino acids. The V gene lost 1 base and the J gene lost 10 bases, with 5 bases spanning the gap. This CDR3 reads CASSQALIQYF. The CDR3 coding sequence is TGCGCCAGCAGCCAAGCTTTGATTCAGTACTTC.

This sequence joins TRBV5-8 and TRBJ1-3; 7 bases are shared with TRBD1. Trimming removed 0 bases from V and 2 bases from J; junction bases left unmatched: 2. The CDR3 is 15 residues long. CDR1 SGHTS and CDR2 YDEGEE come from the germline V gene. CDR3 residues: CASSLVQGTGNTIYF. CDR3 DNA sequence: TGTGCCAGCAGCTTGGTACAGGGGACTGGAAACACCATATATTTT.